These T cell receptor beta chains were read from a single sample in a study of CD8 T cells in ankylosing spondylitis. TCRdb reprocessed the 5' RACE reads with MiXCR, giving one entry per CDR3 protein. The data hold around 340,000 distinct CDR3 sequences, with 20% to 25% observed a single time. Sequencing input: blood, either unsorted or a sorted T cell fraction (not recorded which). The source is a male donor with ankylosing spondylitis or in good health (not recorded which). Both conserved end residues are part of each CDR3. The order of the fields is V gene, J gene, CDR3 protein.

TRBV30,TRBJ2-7,CAWNPVAGATYEQYF
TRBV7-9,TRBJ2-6,CASSQTGWGANVLTF
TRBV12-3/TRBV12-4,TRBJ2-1,CASSLAGQGAIYNEQFF
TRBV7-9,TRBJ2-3,CASSPRGKSTDTQYF
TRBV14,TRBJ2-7,CASSQGNAPTYEQYF
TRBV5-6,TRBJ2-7,CASSFRQNYEQYF
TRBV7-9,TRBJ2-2,CASSLDGRRGNTGELFF
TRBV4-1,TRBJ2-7,CASSPESTSYEQYF
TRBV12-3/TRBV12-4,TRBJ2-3,CASGAGRDTQYF
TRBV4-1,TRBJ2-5,CASSQDRTAVGETQYF
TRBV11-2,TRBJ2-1,CASSLGAGGFF
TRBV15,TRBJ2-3,CATSRDLKQGLTTDTQYF
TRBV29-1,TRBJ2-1,CSVAGTRGGYNEQFF
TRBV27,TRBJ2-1,CASSSRTSVDEQFF
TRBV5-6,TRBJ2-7,CASSAPRLGYEQYF
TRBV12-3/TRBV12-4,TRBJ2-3,CASSRLAGGTTDTQYF
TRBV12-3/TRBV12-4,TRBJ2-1,CASSPLGGGISYNEQFF
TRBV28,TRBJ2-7,CASSPTGTGSYEQYF
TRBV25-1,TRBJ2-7,CASSGGTGTEQYF
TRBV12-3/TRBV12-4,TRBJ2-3,CASSLAQGRTDTQYF
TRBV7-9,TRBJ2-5,CASSLGLAEQETQYF
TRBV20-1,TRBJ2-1,CSARDLMDSRGHEQFF